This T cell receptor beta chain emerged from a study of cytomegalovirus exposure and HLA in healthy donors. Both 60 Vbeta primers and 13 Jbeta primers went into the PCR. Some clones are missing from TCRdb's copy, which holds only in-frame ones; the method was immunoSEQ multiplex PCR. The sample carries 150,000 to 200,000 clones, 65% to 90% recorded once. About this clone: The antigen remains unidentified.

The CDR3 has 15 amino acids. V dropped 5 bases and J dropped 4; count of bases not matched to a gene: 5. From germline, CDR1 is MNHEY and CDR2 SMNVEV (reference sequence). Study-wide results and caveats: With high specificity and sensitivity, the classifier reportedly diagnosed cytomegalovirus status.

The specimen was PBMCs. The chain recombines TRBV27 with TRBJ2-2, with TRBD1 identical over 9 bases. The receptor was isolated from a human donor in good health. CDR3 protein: CASSPRTGVTGELFF. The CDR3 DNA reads TGTGCCAGCAGTCCAAGGACAGGGGTCACCGGGGAGCTGTTTTTT.